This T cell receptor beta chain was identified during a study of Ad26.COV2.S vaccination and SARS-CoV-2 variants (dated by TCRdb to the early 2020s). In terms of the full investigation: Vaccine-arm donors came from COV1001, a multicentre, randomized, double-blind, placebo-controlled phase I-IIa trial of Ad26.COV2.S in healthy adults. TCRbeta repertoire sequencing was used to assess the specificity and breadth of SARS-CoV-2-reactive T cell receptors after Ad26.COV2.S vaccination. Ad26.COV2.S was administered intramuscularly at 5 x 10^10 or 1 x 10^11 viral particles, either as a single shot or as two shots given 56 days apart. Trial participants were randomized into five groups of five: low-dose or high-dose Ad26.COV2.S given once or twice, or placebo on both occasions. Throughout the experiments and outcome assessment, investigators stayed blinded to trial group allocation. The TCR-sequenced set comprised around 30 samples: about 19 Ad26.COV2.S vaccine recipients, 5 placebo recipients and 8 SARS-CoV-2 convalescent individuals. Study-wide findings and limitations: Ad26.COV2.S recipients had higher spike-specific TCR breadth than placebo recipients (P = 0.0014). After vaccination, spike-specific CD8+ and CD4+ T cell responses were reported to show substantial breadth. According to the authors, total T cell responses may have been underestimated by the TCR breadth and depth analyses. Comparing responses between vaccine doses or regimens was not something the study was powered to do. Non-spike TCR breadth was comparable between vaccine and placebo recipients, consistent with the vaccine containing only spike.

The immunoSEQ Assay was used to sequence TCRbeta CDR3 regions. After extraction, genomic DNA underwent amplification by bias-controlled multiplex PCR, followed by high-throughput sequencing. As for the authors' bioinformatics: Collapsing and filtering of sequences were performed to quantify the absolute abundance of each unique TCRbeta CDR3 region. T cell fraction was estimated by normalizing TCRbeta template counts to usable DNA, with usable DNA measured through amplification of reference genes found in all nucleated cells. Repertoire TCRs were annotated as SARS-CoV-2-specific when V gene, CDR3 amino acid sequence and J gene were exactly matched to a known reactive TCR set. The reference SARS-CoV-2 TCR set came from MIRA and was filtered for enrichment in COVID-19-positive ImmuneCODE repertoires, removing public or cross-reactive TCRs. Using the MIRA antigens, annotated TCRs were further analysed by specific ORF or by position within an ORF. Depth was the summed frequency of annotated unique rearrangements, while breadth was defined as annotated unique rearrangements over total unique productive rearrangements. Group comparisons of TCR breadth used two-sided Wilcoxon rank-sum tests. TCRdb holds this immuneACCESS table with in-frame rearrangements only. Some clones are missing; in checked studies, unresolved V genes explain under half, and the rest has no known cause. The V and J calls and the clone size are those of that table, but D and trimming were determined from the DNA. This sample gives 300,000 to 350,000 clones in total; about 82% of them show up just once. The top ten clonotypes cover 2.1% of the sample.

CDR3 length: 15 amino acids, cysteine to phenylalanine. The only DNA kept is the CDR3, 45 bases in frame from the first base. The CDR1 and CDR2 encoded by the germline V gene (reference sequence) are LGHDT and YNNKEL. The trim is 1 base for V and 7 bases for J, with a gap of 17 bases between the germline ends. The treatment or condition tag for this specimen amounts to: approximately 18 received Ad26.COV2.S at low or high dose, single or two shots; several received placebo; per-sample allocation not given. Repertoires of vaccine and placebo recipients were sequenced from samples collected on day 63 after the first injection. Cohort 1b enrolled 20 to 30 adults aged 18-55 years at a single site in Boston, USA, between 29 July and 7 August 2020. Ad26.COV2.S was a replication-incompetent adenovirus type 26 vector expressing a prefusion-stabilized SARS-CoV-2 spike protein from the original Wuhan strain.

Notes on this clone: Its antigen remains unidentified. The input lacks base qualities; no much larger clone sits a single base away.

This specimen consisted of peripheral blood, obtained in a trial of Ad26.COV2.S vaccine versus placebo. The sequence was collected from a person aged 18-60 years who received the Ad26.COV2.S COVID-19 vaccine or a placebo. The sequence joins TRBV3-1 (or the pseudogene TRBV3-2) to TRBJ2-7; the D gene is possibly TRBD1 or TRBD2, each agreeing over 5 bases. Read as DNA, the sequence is TGTGCCAGCAGCCAAGCCTTAGGGACGGGGTCGGAGCAGTACTTC. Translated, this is CASSQALGTGSEQYF.